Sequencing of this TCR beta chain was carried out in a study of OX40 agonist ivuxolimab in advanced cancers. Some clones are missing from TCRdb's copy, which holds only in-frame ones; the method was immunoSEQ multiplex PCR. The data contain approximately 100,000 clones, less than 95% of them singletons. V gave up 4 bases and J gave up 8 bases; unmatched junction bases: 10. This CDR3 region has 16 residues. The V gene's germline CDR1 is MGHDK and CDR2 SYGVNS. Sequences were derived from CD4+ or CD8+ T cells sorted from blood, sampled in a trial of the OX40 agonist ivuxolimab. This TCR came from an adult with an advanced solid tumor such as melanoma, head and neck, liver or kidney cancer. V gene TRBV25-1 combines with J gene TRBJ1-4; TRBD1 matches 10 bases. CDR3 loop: CASSALTGTGVEKLFF. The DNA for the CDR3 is TGTGCCAGCAGTGCATTAACCGGGACAGGGGTGGAAAAACTGTTTTTT.